Following are 32 T cell receptor beta chains from one sample sequenced in a study of radiotherapy plus CTLA-4 blockade in lung cancer. This table comes from immunoSEQ multiplex PCR, and its TCRdb copy is limited to in-frame clones, with some not included. The data hold around 99,000 clones, with about 91% observed a single time. The sequencing used peripheral blood, collected from a patient treated with radiotherapy plus ipilimumab. The receptors were sampled from a human donor with non-small cell lung cancer that progressed on radiotherapy plus ipilimumab.

The J gene is TRBJ2-7, the V gene TRBV6-5, with 9 bases fitting TRBD2. The V gene's germline CDR1 is MNHEY and CDR2 SVGAGI. This CDR3 is 15 amino acids long. V trimming: 5 bases; J trimming: 4 bases; junction bases outside the gene matches: 9. The CDR3 region is CASSAPSGVQYEQYF. CDR3 nucleotides: TGTGCCAGCAGTGCCCCTAGCGGGGTCCAGTACGAGCAGTACTTC.

The rearrangement links TRBV15 to TRBJ1-5, with TRBD1 matching 7 bases. There are 14 residues in the CDR3. Germline trimming cut 4 bases from V and 6 bases from J; bases unmatched to any gene: 6. From germline, CDR1 is LNHNV and CDR2 YYDKDF (reference sequence). CDR3 in amino acids: CATSTQQGPQPQHF. CDR3 DNA sequence: TGTGCCACCAGCACTCAACAGGGGCCTCAGCCCCAGCATTTT.

This clone was picked up one time. The rearrangement uses TRBV6-1 and TRBJ2-1; 11 nucleotides match TRBD1. CDR3 length: 16 amino acids. Unmatched junction bases numbered 14, after V lost 4 bases and J lost 12 bases. Germline values: CDR1 MNHNS, CDR2 SASEGT. The CDR3 sequence: CASSVIPGQGEFGQFF. CDR3 in DNA: TGTGCCAGCAGTGTCATTCCGGGACAGGGGGAATTTGGGCAGTTCTTC.

This clone was found once. The chain links TRBV25-1 to TRBJ2-3; D is uncertain. Looked up from germline, CDR1 is MGHDK and CDR2 is SYGVNS. Trimming pared 4 bases from V and 5 bases from J, leaving 7 bases between. The CDR3 contains 12 residues. The CDR3 DNA reads as TGTGCCAGCAGTGTGAGGTTAGATACGCAGTATTTT. Translated: CASSVRLDTQYF.

This clone was recorded only once. The rearrangement joins TRBV10-1 to TRBJ1-1, with unresolved D. V shed 3 bases and J shed 8 bases, with 7 bases lying between them. This CDR3 spans 11 amino acids. Germline V gene data show CDR1 as WNHNN and CDR2 as SYGVQD (reference sequence). The CDR3 is CASSEGGEAFF. The CDR3 DNA follows: TGCGCCAGCAGTGAAGGAGGGGAAGCTTTCTTT.

The chain has TRBV6-5 and TRBJ2-7; D uncertain. The CDR3 contains 14 residues. V shed 6 bases and J shed 4 bases, with 16 bases lying between them. Germline V CDR1 and CDR2: MNHEY, SVGAGI. The CDR3 sequence: CASRRGPTRYEQYF. DNA of the CDR3: TGTGCCAGCAGACGCGGACCCACCCGGTACGAGCAGTACTTC.

J is TRBJ2-1 and V is TRBV6-5; no definite D call. The germline CDR1 and CDR2 sequences are MNHEY and SVGAGI. Trimming took 0 bases from V and 8 from J, leaving 14 bases between them. The CDR3 runs to 15 residues. CDR3 sequence: CASSYSRLSFDEQFF. CDR3 bases: TGTGCCAGCAGTTACTCGAGGCTATCCTTCGATGAGCAGTTCTTC.

This clone has just one count. The V gene is TRBV13, the J gene TRBJ2-1; 7 bases match TRBD2. The CDR3 covers 17 residues. Germline CDR1 is PRHDT and CDR2 is FYEKMQ (reference sequence). The V gene end was trimmed by 2 bases and the J gene end by 4 bases; junction bases not matched to a gene: 11. As DNA, the CDR3 is TGTGCCAGCAGCTTACGCAGACTAGCCACATTGTACAATGAGCAGTTCTTC. Amino acids: CASSLRRLATLYNEQFF. Supplemented by reference TRBV13 and TRBJ2-1, the full variable domain reads AAGVIQSPRHLIKEKRETATLKCYPIPRHDTVYWYQQGPGQDPQFLISFYEKMQSDKGSIPDRFSAQQFSDYHSELNMSSLELGDSALYFCASSLRRLATLYNEQFFGPGTRLTVL.

The chain joins TRBV11-3 to TRBJ2-1, with TRBD2 matching 11 bases. This CDR3 is 15 amino acids long. The germline V gene has CDR1 SGHNT and CDR2 YENEEA. Germline trimming cut 5 bases from V and 7 bases from J; bases unmatched to any gene: 7. The CDR3, as DNA: TGTGCCAGCAGCCGAGGGACTAGCGGTCGGAATGAGCAGTTCTTC. Translation: CASSRGTSGRNEQFF.

The rearrangement links TRBV4-1 to TRBJ2-1; D is unresolved. The length of the CDR3 is 15 residues. Germline V gene sequence: CDR1 MGHRA, CDR2 YSYEKL. V was pared by 2 bases and J by 4 bases, with 12 bases between. DNA for the CDR3: TGCGCCAGCAGCCAACTATGGGCGGCTTACAATGAGCAGTTCTTC. This sequence encodes CASSQLWAAYNEQFF.

The chain links TRBV10-3 to TRBJ2-2; 8 bases map to TRBD1. The germline V gene encodes CDR1 ENHRY and CDR2 SYGVKD. This CDR3 has 16 residues. Trimming removed 4 bases from V and 7 bases from J; junction bases left unmatched: 11. The CDR3 nucleotides read TGTGCCATCAGTGGCCGGACAGGGACGGTCAACGGGGAGCTGTTTTTT. Translation gives CAISGRTGTVNGELFF.

This clone was observed a few times. This sequence joins TRBV18 and TRBJ1-5; D unclear. The V gene lost 6 bases and the J gene lost 6 bases, with 15 bases spanning the gap. CDR3 size: 14 residues. CDR1 is KGHSH and CDR2 is LQKENI in the germline V gene. CDR3 region: CASSRVGFLQPQHF. The CDR3, as DNA: TGTGCCAGCTCTCGGGTGGGGTTTCTTCAGCCCCAGCATTTT.

The V gene is TRBV5-1, the J gene TRBJ1-1; D perhaps matches TRBD1 (5 bases). Germline CDR1 and CDR2: SGHRS and YFSETQ. Trimming removed 0 bases from V and 1 base from J, with 13 bases in between. This CDR3 comprises 16 residues. The CDR3 sequence is CASSLARGVGNTEAFF. The CDR3 DNA reads TGCGCCAGCAGCTTGGCGAGGGGAGTCGGGAACACTGAAGCTTTCTTT.

The chain has TRBV25-1 and TRBJ1-1; the D gene is possibly TRBD1 (5 bases). The germline CDR1 and CDR2 sequences are MGHDK and SYGVNS. CDR3 size: 12 residues. V lost 7 bases and J lost 4, with 10 bases in between. The CDR3 region is CASNGGGTEAFF. The CDR3 region has the DNA TGTGCCAGCAATGGCGGGGGCACTGAAGCTTTCTTT.

The rearrangement joins TRBV30 to TRBJ2-1; D might be TRBD2 (6 bases). Germline CDR1 and CDR2: GTSNPN and SVGIG (reference sequence). The CDR3 sequence is 14 residues long. V was cut by 0 bases and J by 4 bases, with 10 bases left in between. The CDR3 is CAWSVLARYNEQFF. CDR3 sequence (DNA): TGTGCCTGGAGTGTACTAGCAAGGTACAATGAGCAGTTCTTC.

This clone has a single count. J is TRBJ2-2 and V is TRBV7-6; no reliable D call. The ends were cut back, 2 bases at V and 5 bases at J, with 12 bases in the middle. Germline-derived CDR1 and CDR2 are SGHVS and FNYEAQ. This CDR3 comprises 15 residues. CDR3 DNA sequence: TGTGCCAGCAGCTTATCTGGGATGGTTACCGGGGAGCTGTTTTTT. This encodes CASSLSGMVTGELFF.

The V gene is TRBV5-6, the J gene TRBJ2-5, with D maybe TRBD2 (6 bases). The V end lost 0 bases, the J end lost 5 bases, and 20 bases lay between the germline ends. Germline V CDR1 and CDR2: SGHDT, YYEEEE. There are 17 residues in the CDR3. The CDR3 is CASSLEPGSSTPETQYF. The CDR3 DNA reads as TGTGCCAGCAGCTTGGAACCCGGGAGTAGTACTCCGGAGACCCAGTACTTC.

The rearrangement uses TRBV29-1 and TRBJ1-5; 10 bases agree with TRBD1. CDR1 is SQVTM and CDR2 is ANQGSEA in the germline V gene. This CDR3 is built from 12 residues. The V segment lost 7 bases and the J segment 6 bases; nucleotides outside the gene matches: 3. CDR3 in amino acids: CSAGQGGQPQHF. The CDR3 nucleotides are TGCAGCGCCGGACAGGGGGGTCAGCCCCAGCATTTT.

This clone was seen only once. V usage is TRBV7-9 and J usage is TRBJ1-1; perhaps TRBD1 as D (6 bases). CDR1 SEHNR and CDR2 FQNEAQ come from the germline V gene (reference sequence). This CDR3 region has 14 residues. V lost 7 bases and J 3 bases, leaving 15 bases between the germline ends. This CDR3 is CASTQDSRDTEAFF. CDR3 coding DNA: TGTGCCAGCACCCAGGACAGCAGGGACACTGAAGCTTTCTTT.

The CDR3, as DNA: TGCGCCAGCGGGGGGAATTTTAGGGCTAACTATGGCTACACCTTC. It specifies CASGGNFRANYGYTF. The V gene is TRBV5-1, the J gene TRBJ1-2; the D gene is possibly TRBD1 (5 bases). The CDR3 is 15 residues long. The germline V gene has CDR1 SGHRS and CDR2 YFSETQ. Deletions cut 7 bases from V and 0 bases from J, with 16 bases between.

V and J are TRBV4-3 and TRBJ2-6, with no clear D. The CDR3 sequence is 15 residues long. The ends were cut back, 2 bases at V and 2 bases at J, with 7 bases in the middle. The V gene's germline CDR1 is LGHNA and CDR2 YSLEER. The CDR3 is CASSQQWTGANVLTF. The CDR3 DNA reads as TGCGCCAGCAGCCAACAATGGACTGGGGCCAACGTCCTGACTTTC.

The gene calls are TRBV7-3 and TRBJ2-2; 9 bases line up with TRBD2. V trimming: 6 bases; J trimming: 2 bases; junction bases outside the gene matches: 1. Germline assignment: CDR1 SGHTA and CDR2 FQGTGA. This CDR3 region has 14 residues. CDR3 sequence reads: CASRTSGNTGELFF. In DNA, the CDR3 is TGTGCCAGCAGGACTAGCGGAAACACCGGGGAGCTGTTTTTT. The variable domain in full, completed from reference TRBV7-3 and TRBJ2-2, reads GAGVSQTPSNKVTEKGKYVELRCDPISGHTALYWYRQSLGQGPEFLIYFQGTGAADDSGLPNDRFFAVRPEGSVSTLKIQRTERGDSAVYLCASRTSGNTGELFFGEGSRLTVL.

The chain carries TRBV5-1 and TRBJ2-7; 11 bases align to TRBD1. There are 15 residues in the CDR3. Germline V gene lookup returns CDR1 SGHRS and CDR2 YFSETQ. V gave up 4 bases and J gave up 4 bases; unmatched junction bases: 7. CDR3 amino acids: CASSPPGDRGYEQYF. The CDR3 DNA sequence: TGCGCCAGCAGCCCACCCGGGGACAGGGGGTACGAGCAGTACTTC.

V and J are TRBV7-8 and TRBJ2-2; possibly TRBD1 for D (6 bases). V dropped 2 bases and J dropped 0 bases, with 13 bases sitting between them. The CDR3 extends over 17 amino acids. Germline lookup yields CDR1 SGHVS and CDR2 FQNEAQ. In nucleotides, the CDR3 is TGTGCCAGCAGCTTAATGGGGGCGAGCTCGAACACCGGGGAGCTGTTTTTT. It codes for CASSLMGASSNTGELFF.

This clone was counted a single time. V usage is TRBV10-3 and J usage is TRBJ1-2; D perhaps matches TRBD1 (5 bases). The CDR3 is 16 residues long. Germline loops: CDR1 ENHRY, CDR2 SYGVKD. Trimming removed 6 bases from V and 1 base from J, with 18 bases in between. The CDR3 region has the DNA TGTGCCATCAGCCGAGGAGAGGGACCGAGTAACTATGGCTACACCTTC. The encoded protein is CAISRGEGPSNYGYTF.

In this sample, this clone turned up a few times. V is TRBV19 and J is TRBJ1-2; D is uncertain. The CDR3 runs to 12 residues. Germline CDR1 reads LNHDA; CDR2 reads SQIVND (reference sequence). Trimming took off 3 bases at V and 5 bases at J, with 7 bases between the two ends. In DNA, the CDR3 is TGTGCCAGTAGTATCCCCGAATATGGCTACACCTTC. Its translation is CASSIPEYGYTF.

V gene TRBV7-3 combines with J gene TRBJ2-3; 9 bases align to TRBD2. Germline loops: CDR1 SGHTA, CDR2 FQGTGA. This CDR3 is built from 18 residues. Germline trimming cut 1 base from V and 0 bases from J; bases unmatched to any gene: 8. This chain's CDR3 is CASSLKPLAGTSTDTQYF. Written as DNA, the CDR3 is TGTGCCAGCAGCTTAAAGCCCCTAGCGGGAACTAGCACAGATACGCAGTATTTT.

The J gene is TRBJ1-2, the V gene TRBV19, with a possible D match to TRBD1 (6 bases). Trimming stripped 6 bases from V and 2 bases from J, with 16 bases between. CDR1 and CDR2 (germline): LNHDA, SQIVND (reference sequence). The CDR3 is made up of 15 amino acids. Written as DNA, the CDR3 is TGTGCCAGTAGCCTTACAGGGAGGAAGAACTATGGCTACACCTTC. Protein sequence: CASSLTGRKNYGYTF.

Notes on this clone: This CDR3 is also generated by other DNA sequences in the sample. The rearrangement links TRBV2 to TRBJ2-7; TRBD2 agrees at 9 bases. This CDR3 has 19 residues. Germline V gives CDR1 SNHLY, CDR2 FYNNEI. Unmatched junction bases numbered 16, after V lost 2 bases and J lost 2 bases. CDR3 DNA sequence: TGTGCCAGCAGTGAATGGGAGGGGCTAGCGGGAAGCCCGGCCTACGAGCAGTACTTC. As protein: CASSEWEGLAGSPAYEQYF. The full variable domain, in which reference TRBV2 and TRBJ2-7 provide the parts outside the CDR3, is EPEVTQTPSHQVTQMGQEVILRCVPISNHLYFYWYRQILGQKVEFLVSFYNNEISEKSEIFDDQFSVERPDGSNFTLKIRSTKLEDSAMYFCASSEWEGLAGSPAYEQYFGPGTRLTVT.

This chain uses TRBV5-6 with TRBJ1-1, with a weak D call TRBD1 (5 bases). Trimming left V 7 bases short and J 2 bases short, with 27 bases between. CDR3 length: 18 residues. CDR1 is SGHDT, CDR2 YYEEEE, per germline. The DNA for the CDR3 is TGTGCCAGCGACTCCTACGGCAGGGCCATCCCCCTTAACACTGAAGCTTTCTTT. Its translation is CASDSYGRAIPLNTEAFF.

The J gene is TRBJ2-7, the V gene TRBV29-1; D tentatively reads TRBD1 or TRBD2 (5 bases each). Trimming cost V 5 bases and J 4 bases, with 18 bases left between them. Germline CDR1 is SQVTM and CDR2 is ANQGSEA. CDR3 size: 14 residues. CDR3 nucleotide sequence: TGCAGCGTTACCCTCCTGGGACGGACGTACGAGCAGTACTTC. Protein: CSVTLLGRTYEQYF.

The genes are TRBV27 and TRBJ2-7; a weak D match, TRBD2 (6 bases). The germline V and J ends were trimmed by 3 bases and 6 bases, with 18 bases remaining between them. The V gene's germline CDR1 is MNHEY and CDR2 SMNVEV (reference sequence). CDR3 size: 15 residues. CDR3 nucleotides: TGTGCCAGCAGTTTTACGGGGGAGTCCCCTCTCGAGCAGTACTTC. Translation gives CASSFTGESPLEQYF.